The entry below describes one TCR beta chain. The sample is drawn from a study of early T cells in non-severe SARS-CoV-2 infection. TCRdb passed the 5' RACE reads through MiXCR, listing each CDR3 protein once. This sample has about 75,000 distinct CDR3 sequences, with around 11% found just once. This CDR3 is 15 amino acids long. V lost 4 bases to trimming and J lost 0 bases, with 10 bases between them. Germline V gene sequence: CDR1 LNHDA, CDR2 SQIVND (reference sequence). The receptor was derived from an adult who was a healthcare worker with PCR-confirmed SARS-CoV-2 infection or an uninfected control (not recorded which). The source was whole blood, collected at baseline. The V call is TRBV19, the J call TRBJ1-3, with D hard to call. The CDR3 nucleotides are TGTGCCAGTAGTAACCAGGACCGCTCTGGAAACACCATATATTTT. Protein sequence: CASSNQDRSGNTIYF.